This note documents a single T cell receptor (beta chain) sequence. Its antigen is undetermined. Samples each yielded at least 5.5 micrograms of total RNA. This sample stems from a study of blood T cells in healthy people across ages. Study-wide findings and caveats: The study found TCR beta diversity correlated strongly with naive T cell percentage.

The second PCR ran roughly 6 to 11 cycles with a sample-barcoded 5' primer and J-beta primers. TCRdb reanalysed the 5' RACE reads using MiXCR and keeps one entry per CDR3 protein. The sample holds some 800,000 distinct CDR3 sequences, around a quarter seen once. The CDR3 contains 16 residues. Germline V CDR1 and CDR2: MNHEY, SVGEGT. J was trimmed by 3 bases and V by 5 bases; bases with no gene match: 8. The data also belong to a second study, concerning T cells of mothers and their children. As reported in that work: Three healthy Caucasian mothers, along with their six children, served as the donors. Related and unrelated pairs show similar shaping of TCR recombination output by thymic selection.

The chain carries TRBV6-2 or TRBV6-3 and TRBJ2-1, with 9 bases that match TRBD1. Sequenced material: blood. This TCR was sampled from a boy between 10 and 17 years old in good health. CDR3 coding DNA: TGTGCCAGCAGTCGGGGACAGGGACCCCTCTACAATGAGCAGTTCTTC. Amino acids: CASSRGQGPLYNEQFF.